This TCR beta chain was captured in a study of neurological immune-mediated disorders. The germline CDR1 and CDR2 sequences are MDHEN and SYDVKM. CDR3 length: 14 amino acids. Only a few counts were recorded for this clonotype. One end of the junction is discordant with germline, which a read error may explain. TCRdb processed the 5' RACE reads anew with MiXCR; each CDR3 protein has one entry. The sample carries 54,000 or so distinct CDR3 sequences, around 3.6% recorded once. J is TRBJ1-6 and V is TRBV28; possible D gene TRBD1, 6 bases. Sequencing was performed on PBMCs. The clonotype originates from a woman younger than 45 with multiple sclerosis. The CDR3 loop is CASSRGGPLMALNF. The CDR3 DNA reads TGTGCCAGCAGTAGAGGGGGGCCCCTAATGGCCCTCAACTTT.